This T cell receptor beta chain emerged from a study of shared clonotypes between healthy human individuals. Trimming shortened V by 4 bases and J by 5 bases, and 17 bases separated the two germline ends. The CDR3 extends over 15 amino acids. From germline, CDR1 is KGHSH and CDR2 LQKENI. Clones were read by immunoSEQ multiplex PCR, and TCRdb kept only the in-frame ones, dropping some. The sample records some 2,000,000 clones, roughly 94% being singletons. Turning to this clone: Antigen specificity is unknown.

General study findings and limits: Large depth notwithstanding, sorted-subset sequencing proved incomplete by rarefaction.

The clonotype comes from a man between 18 and 29 years old in good health. The chain carries TRBV18 and TRBJ1-2; a possible D gene is TRBD1 (6 bases). Source material: naive CD4+ T cells sorted from blood. Subset meaning: CD45RA+ positively selected. The CDR3 DNA sequence: TGTGCCAGCTCACAGCCAGGGGACGGTTCTTATGGCTACACCTTC. Amino acid sequence: CASSQPGDGSYGYTF. Based on the CDR3 plus reference TRBV18 and TRBJ1-2, the full variable domain is NAGVMQNPRHLVRRRGQEARLRCSPMKGHSHVYWYRQLPEEGLKFMVYLQKENIIDESGMPKERFSAEFPKEGPSILRIQQVVRGDSAAYFCASSQPGDGSYGYTFGSGTRLTVV.